Below are 19 T cell receptor beta chains sequenced from a single sample in a study of blood T cell repertoires in COVID-19. TCRdb keeps only in-frame clones here, not all; method: immunoSEQ multiplex PCR. The data show approximately 290,000 clones, approximately 90% seen once. Sequencing was performed on peripheral blood. The receptors here all came from a woman aged 25 to 45 with COVID-19, enrolled during active disease.

The chain is built from TRBV23-1 and TRBJ2-2; 9 bases fit TRBD1. TRBV23-1 is an open reading frame whose function is uncertain. The CDR3 spans 15 residues. J gave up 3 bases and V 6 bases, and 5 bases lay outside the gene matches. The CDR3 nucleotides read TGCGCCAGCAGCCGAACAGGGGGCCACACCGGGGAGCTGTTTTTT. Amino acid sequence: CASSRTGGHTGELFF.

This sequence joins TRBV28 and TRBJ1-1; D gene ambiguous. Germline CDR1 and CDR2: MDHEN and SYDVKM. Trimming shortened V by 6 bases and J by 6 bases, and 14 bases separated the two germline ends. The CDR3 loop spans 13 amino acids. The CDR3 loop is CASRQPQLPEAFF. The CDR3 DNA reads TGTGCCAGCAGGCAACCGCAGTTGCCTGAAGCTTTCTTT.

This rearrangement joins TRBV24-1 to TRBJ2-1, with TRBD2 identical over 14 bases. The CDR3 runs 15 residues. In germline, CDR1 is KGHDR, CDR2 SFDVKD. V lost 5 bases and J lost 8; bases outside the gene matches: 4. The chain's CDR3 is CATSARTSGRYEQFF. In nucleotides, the CDR3 is TGTGCCACCAGTGCAAGGACTAGCGGGAGGTATGAGCAGTTCTTC.

Points on this clone: Other nucleotide sequences from this sample produce the same CDR3. The rearrangement joins TRBV30 to TRBJ1-5; a possible D gene is TRBD1 (6 bases). In germline, CDR1 is GTSNPN, CDR2 SVGIG (reference sequence). Trimming cost V 3 bases and J 2 bases, with 8 bases left between them. This CDR3 has 13 residues. The CDR3 spells CAWSAGGNQPQHF. Written as DNA, the CDR3 is TGTGCCTGGAGCGCAGGGGGCAATCAGCCCCAGCATTTT.

This chain links TRBV28 with TRBJ2-7; the match to TRBD1 covers 11 bases. V lost 5 bases, J lost 3 bases, and 6 bases stayed unmatched. Germline loops: CDR1 MDHEN, CDR2 SYDVKM. The CDR3 covers 15 residues. The CDR3: CASSPPGQGDYEQYF. In DNA form, the CDR3 reads TGTGCCAGCAGTCCACCGGGACAGGGGGACTACGAGCAGTACTTC.

The chain uses TRBV5-4 and TRBJ2-2; 11 positions agree with TRBD2. V dropped 6 bases and J dropped 4; count of bases not matched to a gene: 5. The CDR3 runs to 15 residues. CDR1 and CDR2 from the germline V gene are SGHNT and YYREEE (reference sequence). The chain's CDR3 is CASTQTSGITGELFF. CDR3 in DNA: TGTGCCAGCACCCAGACTAGCGGGATCACCGGGGAGCTGTTTTTT.

This chain joins TRBV15 and TRBJ2-7; a weak D match, TRBD1 (5 bases). CDR3 length: 15 amino acids. Germline V gene sequence: CDR1 LNHNV, CDR2 YYDKDF (reference sequence). V was cut by 3 bases and J by 2 bases, with 14 bases left in between. The CDR3 bases are TGTGCCACCAGCAGGGGGCTAGGTTCGGCCTACGAGCAGTACTTC. Its translation: CATSRGLGSAYEQYF.

The V call is TRBV9, the J call TRBJ2-1; 10 bases are shared with TRBD2. This CDR3 region has 15 residues. The germline CDR1 and CDR2 sequences are SGDLS and YYNGEE. The J segment lost 7 bases and the V segment lost 1 base, leaving 5 bases of the junction unmatched. CDR3: CASSVILAGVNEQFF. DNA of the CDR3: TGTGCCAGCAGCGTAATTCTAGCGGGAGTGAATGAGCAGTTCTTC.

The rearrangement joins TRBV6-5 to TRBJ2-7, with 7 bases aligning to TRBD1. The CDR3 has 13 amino acids. Germline V gives CDR1 MNHEY, CDR2 SVGAGI. V lost 6 bases and J lost 7; bases outside the gene matches: 9. This chain's CDR3 is CASRRQGLGEQYF. The CDR3 DNA reads TGTGCCAGCAGACGACAGGGCCTGGGGGAGCAGTACTTC.

This clone has only a few counts. V gene TRBV11-3 combines with J gene TRBJ2-7; D call uncertain. The length of the CDR3 is 15 residues. The V and J ends lost 1 base and 5 bases respectively, with 15 bases between them. The V gene's germline CDR1 is SGHNT and CDR2 YENEEA. CDR3 in amino acids: CASSLGLDPSDEQYF. CDR3 sequence (DNA): TGTGCCAGCAGCTTAGGGCTTGACCCGAGCGACGAGCAGTACTTC.

The rearrangement joins TRBV5-4 to TRBJ2-5; the match to TRBD2 covers 8 bases. The germline CDR1 and CDR2 sequences are SGHNT and YYREEE (reference sequence). The CDR3 covers 16 residues. J gave up 5 bases and V 4 bases, and 13 bases lay outside the gene matches. The CDR3 bases are TGTGCCAGCAGCCATCCGGGACTAGTAGGGGAGGAGACCCAGTACTTC. Translated, it gives CASSHPGLVGEETQYF. Full variable domain (missing parts from reference TRBV5-4 and TRBJ2-5): ETGVTQSPTHLIKTRGQQVTLRCSSQSGHNTVSWYQQALGQGPQFIFQYYREEENGRGNFPPRFSGLQFPNYSSELNVNALELDDSALYLCASSHPGLVGEETQYFGPGTRLLVL.

This clone appeared a single time. V and J are TRBV28 and TRBJ2-2; 8 nucleotides align to TRBD2. Per germline, CDR1 MDHEN and CDR2 SYDVKM. This CDR3 is 16 amino acids long. V shed 6 bases and J 7 bases; nucleotides not matched to a gene: 13. CDR3 amino acids: CASRDGGGAPVGELFF. The CDR3 DNA sequence: TGTGCCAGCAGGGACGGGGGGGGCGCGCCCGTCGGGGAGCTGTTTTTT. The full variable domain, completed using reference TRBV28 and TRBJ2-2, is DVKVTQSSRYLVKRTGEKVFLECVQDMDHENMFWYRQDPGLGLRLIYFSYDVKMKEKGDIPEGYSVSREKKERFSLILESASTNQTSMYLCASRDGGGAPVGELFFGEGSRLTVL.

The chain joins TRBV3-1 (or the pseudogene TRBV3-2) to TRBJ1-1; D perhaps matches TRBD1 (5 bases). Germline V gene data show CDR1 as LGHDT and CDR2 as YNNKEL (reference sequence). The CDR3 has 13 residues. Deletions cut 8 bases from V and 12 bases from J, with 22 bases between. CDR3: CASDQGRGTPSFF. The CDR3 nucleotides are TGTGCCAGCGATCAAGGGAGGGGCACACCTTCTTTCTTT.

The chain employs TRBV30 and TRBJ1-2; 8 nucleotides line up with TRBD1. The CDR3 runs to 13 residues. CDR1 is GTSNPN, CDR2 SVGIG, per germline (reference sequence). With V trimmed by 0 bases and J by 8 bases, 5 bases remained unmatched. This CDR3 reads CAWSVQGALGYTF. CDR3 sequence (DNA): TGTGCCTGGAGTGTCCAGGGGGCGTTAGGCTACACCTTC.

This clone was observed once. This rearrangement joins TRBV6-5 to TRBJ2-2; TRBD1 might be the D (6 bases). Trimming left V 4 bases short and J 6 bases short, with 12 bases between. This CDR3 spans 14 amino acids. Germline CDR1 and CDR2: MNHEY and SVGAGI. CDR3 bases: TGTGCCAGCAGTTCCCGGACAGTTTCCGGGGAGCTGTTTTTT. Its translation is CASSSRTVSGELFF.

The rearrangement links TRBV7-6 to TRBJ2-1; TRBD2 aligns across 9 bases. The CDR3 runs to 15 residues. Germline CDR1 SGHVS, CDR2 FNYEAQ. Germline trimming cut 5 bases from V and 0 bases from J; bases unmatched to any gene: 2. The CDR3, as DNA: TGTGCCAGCAGCAATAGCGGGAGCTCCTACAATGAGCAGTTCTTC. It specifies CASSNSGSSYNEQFF. Combining the CDR3 with reference TRBV7-6 and TRBJ2-1 gives the whole variable domain GAGVSQSPRYKVTKRGQDVALRCDPISGHVSLYWYRQALGQGPEFLTYFNYEAQQDKSGLPNDRFSAERPEGSISTLTIQRTEQRDSAMYRCASSNSGSSYNEQFFGPGTRLTVL.

The V call is TRBV10-3, the J call TRBJ1-5, with 7 bases identical to TRBD1. The CDR3 loop spans 16 amino acids. V dropped 6 bases and J dropped 0; count of bases not matched to a gene: 8. CDR1 and CDR2 (germline): ENHRY, SYGVKD. In DNA, the CDR3 is TGTGCCATCAGCGCCGGGACAGTCAATAGCAATCAGCCCCAGCATTTT. Its protein product is CAISAGTVNSNQPQHF.

This clone was recorded only once. This chain joins TRBV7-9 and TRBJ2-1, with TRBD2 identical over 12 bases. CDR1 is SEHNR and CDR2 is FQNEAQ in the germline V gene (reference sequence). This CDR3 contains 17 residues. J gave up 2 bases and V 4 bases, and 6 bases lay outside the gene matches. The CDR3 DNA reads TGTGCCAGCAGCTCCCTCAGGACTAGCGGGGCCTACAATGAGCAGTTCTTC. It encodes CASSSLRTSGAYNEQFF.

The DNA for the CDR3 is TGTGCCGGGGGAGGGCAGGTCAATGAAAAACTGTTTTTT. Translated: CAGGGQVNEKLFF. The V gene is TRBV30, the J gene TRBJ1-4; possibly TRBD1 for D (5 bases). Germline V gene data show CDR1 as GTSNPN and CDR2 as SVGIG (reference sequence). Trimming took 8 bases from V and 5 from J, leaving 15 bases between them. The CDR3 has 13 amino acids.